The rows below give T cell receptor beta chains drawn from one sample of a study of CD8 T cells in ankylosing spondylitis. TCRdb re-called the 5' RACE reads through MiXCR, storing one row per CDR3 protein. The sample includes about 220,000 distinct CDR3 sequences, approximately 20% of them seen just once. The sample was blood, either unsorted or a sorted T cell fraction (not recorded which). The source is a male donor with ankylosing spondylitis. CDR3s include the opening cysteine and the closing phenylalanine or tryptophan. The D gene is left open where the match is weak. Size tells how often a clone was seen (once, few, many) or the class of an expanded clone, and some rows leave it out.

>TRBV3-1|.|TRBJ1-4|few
CASSQEGARVHGNEKLFF
TGTGCCAGCAGCCAAGAGGGGGCCCGGGTACATGGGAATGAAAAACTGTTTTTT
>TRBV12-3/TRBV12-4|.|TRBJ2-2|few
CASSLLVPGELFF
TGTGCCAGCAGTTTATTAGTCCCCGGGGAGCTGTTTTTT
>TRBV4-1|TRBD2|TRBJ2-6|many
CASSQEPPSGISSGANVLTF
TGCGCCAGCAGCCAAGAACCTCCTAGCGGGATCAGCTCTGGGGCCAACGTCCTGACTTTC
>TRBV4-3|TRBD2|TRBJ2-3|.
CASSQEVPTSADTQYF
TGCGCCAGCAGCCAAGAAGTCCCGACTAGCGCAGATACGCAGTATTTT
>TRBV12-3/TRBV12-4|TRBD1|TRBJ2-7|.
CASGLGDRSYEQYF
TGTGCCAGCGGATTGGGGGACAGATCCTACGAGCAGTACTTC
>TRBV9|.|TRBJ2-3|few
CASSVGAVGDTQYF
TGTGCCAGCAGCGTAGGAGCGGTTGGAGATACGCAGTATTTT
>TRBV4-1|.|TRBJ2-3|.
CASSQALTSIDTDTQYF
TGCGCCAGCAGCCAAGCGCTCACTAGCATAGACACAGATACGCAGTATTTT
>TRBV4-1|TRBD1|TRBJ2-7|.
CASSQETGGTLYEQYF
TGCGCCAGCAGCCAAGAGACAGGGGGAACCCTCTACGAGCAGTACTTC
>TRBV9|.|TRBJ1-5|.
CASSPGVGNQPQHF
TGTGCCAGCAGCCCCGGCGTGGGCAATCAGCCCCAGCATTTT
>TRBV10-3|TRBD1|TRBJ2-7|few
CAISEGQGASEYF
TGTGCCATCAGTGAGGGACAGGGGGCCTCGGAGTACTTC
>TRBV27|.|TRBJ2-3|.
CASSSVIPDTQYF
TGTGCCAGCAGTTCCGTTATCCCAGATACGCAGTATTTT
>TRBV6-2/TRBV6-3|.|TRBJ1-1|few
CASSQDLNTEAFF
TGTGCCAGCAGCCAGGACTTGAACACTGAAGCTTTCTTT
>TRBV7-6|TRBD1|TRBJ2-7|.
CASSLGTGFEQYF
TGTGCCAGCAGCTTAGGGACAGGGTTCGAGCAGTACTTC
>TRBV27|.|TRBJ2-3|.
CASSLDPGEADTQYF
TGTGCCAGCAGTTTAGATCCGGGTGAAGCAGATACGCAGTATTTT
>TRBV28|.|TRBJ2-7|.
CASSGLDVEQYF
TGTGCCAGCAGCGGGTTAGATGTCGAGCAGTACTTC
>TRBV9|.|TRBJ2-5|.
CASSVVGEETQYF
TGTGCCAGCAGCGTAGTCGGGGAAGAGACCCAGTACTTC
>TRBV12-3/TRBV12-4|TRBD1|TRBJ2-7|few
CASSSSGQGIYEQYF
TGTGCCAGCAGTTCATCGGGACAGGGTATCTACGAGCAGTACTTC
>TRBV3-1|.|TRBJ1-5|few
CASSQERREGSFNQPQHF
TGTGCCAGCAGCCAAGAAAGGCGAGAAGGATCTTTTAATCAGCCCCAGCATTTT
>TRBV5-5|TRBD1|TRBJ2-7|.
CASGWTGENEQYF
TGTGCCAGCGGATGGACAGGGGAAAACGAGCAGTACTTC
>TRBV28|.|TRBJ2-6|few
CASSLYGGISGANVLTF
TGTGCCAGCAGTTTATATGGCGGGATCTCTGGGGCCAACGTCCTGACTTTC
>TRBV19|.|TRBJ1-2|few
CASSIIDSARVGYTF
TGTGCCAGTAGTATTATTGACTCCGCAAGGGTTGGCTACACCTTC
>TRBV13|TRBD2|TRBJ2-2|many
CASSLGLAENTGELFF
TGTGCCAGCAGCTTGGGACTAGCGGAGAACACCGGGGAGCTGTTTTTT
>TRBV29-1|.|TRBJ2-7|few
CSALGKSYEQYF
TGCAGCGCCCTCGGTAAATCCTACGAGCAGTACTTC
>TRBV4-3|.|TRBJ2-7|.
CASSQGTGTIYEQYF
TGCGCCAGCAGCCAGGGGACCGGGACGATCTACGAGCAGTACTTC
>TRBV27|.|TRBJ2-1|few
CASSLYGDSLYNEQFF
TGTGCCAGCAGTTTATACGGGGACTCCTTGTACAATGAGCAGTTCTTC
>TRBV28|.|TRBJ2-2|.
CASSTRDNSNTGELFF
TGTGCCAGCAGCACCCGGGACAACTCGAACACCGGGGAGCTGTTTTTT
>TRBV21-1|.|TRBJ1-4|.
CASMVDGTGVKKLFF
TGTGCCAGCATGGTCGACGGGACAGGTGTGAAAAAACTGTTTTTT
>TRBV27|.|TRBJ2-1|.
CASASGTSYNEQFF
TGTGCCAGCGCGTCCGGGACAAGCTACAATGAGCAGTTCTTC
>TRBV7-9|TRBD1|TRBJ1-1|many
CASSLSGTGSNTEAFF
TGTGCCAGCAGCTTATCAGGGACAGGGTCGAACACTGAAGCTTTCTTT
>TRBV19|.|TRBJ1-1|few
CASSTLDGGLDTEAFF
TGTGCCAGTAGTACCCTTGACGGGGGGCTGGACACTGAAGCTTTCTTT
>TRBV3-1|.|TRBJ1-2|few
CASSQVFEEDGYTF
TGTGCCAGCAGCCAAGTATTCGAGGAGGACGGCTACACCTTC
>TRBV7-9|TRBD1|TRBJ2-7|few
CASSLSRGRNEQYF
TGTGCCAGCAGCTTATCCAGGGGGCGAAACGAGCAGTACTTC
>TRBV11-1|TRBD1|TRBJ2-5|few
CASSSDPATGGETQYF
TGTGCCAGCAGCTCGGACCCGGCGACAGGGGGAGAGACCCAGTACTTC
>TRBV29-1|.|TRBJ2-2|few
CASRTAGELFF
TGCGCGTCTCGGACAGCCGGGGAGCTGTTTTTT
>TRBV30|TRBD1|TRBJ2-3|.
CASTGEADTQYF
TGTGCCTCGACAGGGGAGGCAGATACGCAGTATTTT
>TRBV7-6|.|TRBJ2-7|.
CASSSLITYEQYF
TGTGCCAGCAGCTCCCTGATAACCTACGAGCAGTACTTC
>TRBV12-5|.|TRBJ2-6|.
CASGLGQSGANVLTF
TGTGCTAGTGGTTTGGGCCAATCTGGGGCCAACGTCCTGACTTTC
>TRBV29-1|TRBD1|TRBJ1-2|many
CSVDGTGLNGYTF
TGCAGCGTTGATGGGACAGGTCTGAATGGCTACACCTTC
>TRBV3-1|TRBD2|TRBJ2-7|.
CASSRRPSETSDSYEQYF
TGTGCCAGCAGCCGTCGACCCTCTGAGACTAGCGACTCCTACGAGCAGTACTTC
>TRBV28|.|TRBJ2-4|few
CASSPLVSLAKNIQYF
TGTGCCAGCAGTCCATTAGTCTCATTAGCCAAAAACATTCAGTACTTC
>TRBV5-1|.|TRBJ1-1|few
CASSLEGAMNTEAFF
TGCGCCAGCAGCTTGGAAGGGGCCATGAACACTGAAGCTTTCTTT
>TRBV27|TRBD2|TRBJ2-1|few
CASRLAGWNEQFF
TGTGCCAGCAGATTAGCGGGATGGAATGAGCAGTTCTTC
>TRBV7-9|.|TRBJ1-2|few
CASSGDNYGYTF
TGTGCCAGCAGCGGGGACAACTATGGCTACACCTTC
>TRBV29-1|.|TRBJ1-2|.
CSVDPGNYGYTF
TGCAGCGTTGACCCGGGAAACTATGGCTACACCTTC
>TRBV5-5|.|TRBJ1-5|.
CASSLVGVSNQPQHF
TGTGCCAGCAGCTTGGTTGGGGTCAGCAATCAGCCCCAGCATTTT
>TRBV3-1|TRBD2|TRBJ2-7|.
CASSQGVSGTSYEQYF
TGTGCCAGCAGCCAAGGGGTTAGCGGGACCTCCTACGAGCAGTACTTC